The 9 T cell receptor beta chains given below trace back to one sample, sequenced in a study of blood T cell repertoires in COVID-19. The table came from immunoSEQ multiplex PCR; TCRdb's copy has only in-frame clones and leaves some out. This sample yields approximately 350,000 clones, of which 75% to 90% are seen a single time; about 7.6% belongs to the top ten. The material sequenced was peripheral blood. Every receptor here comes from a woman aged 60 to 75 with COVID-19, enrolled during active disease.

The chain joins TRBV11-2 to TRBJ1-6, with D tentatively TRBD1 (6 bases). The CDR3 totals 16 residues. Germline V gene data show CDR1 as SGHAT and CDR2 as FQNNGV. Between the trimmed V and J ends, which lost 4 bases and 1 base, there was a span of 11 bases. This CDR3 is CASSYRVKSYNSPLHF. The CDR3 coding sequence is TGTGCCAGCAGCTACAGGGTAAAGTCCTATAATTCACCCCTCCACTTT.

CDR3 nucleotides: TGTGCCAGCAGCGTCAAGACTAGCGGGGGGGCAGATGGCTCCTACAATGAGCAGTTCTTC. Translation gives CASSVKTSGGADGSYNEQFF. This rearrangement joins TRBV9 to TRBJ2-1; 14 bases align to TRBD2. The CDR3 covers 20 residues. The germline CDR1 and CDR2 sequences are SGDLS and YYNGEE. With V trimmed by 2 bases and J by 0 bases, 10 bases remained unmatched.

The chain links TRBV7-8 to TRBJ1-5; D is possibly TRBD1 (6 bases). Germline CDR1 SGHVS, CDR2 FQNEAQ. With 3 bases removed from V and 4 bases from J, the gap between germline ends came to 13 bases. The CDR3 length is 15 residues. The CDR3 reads CASSLSGVTNQPQHF. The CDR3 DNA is TGTGCCAGCAGCTTGTCAGGGGTAACGAATCAGCCCCAGCATTTT.

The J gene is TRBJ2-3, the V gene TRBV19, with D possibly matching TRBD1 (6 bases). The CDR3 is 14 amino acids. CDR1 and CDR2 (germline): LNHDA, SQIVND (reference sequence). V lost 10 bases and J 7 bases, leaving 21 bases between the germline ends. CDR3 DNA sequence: TGTGCCACTACGGACGAAGGGGGATACTATACGCAGTATTTT. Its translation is CATTDEGGYYTQYF.

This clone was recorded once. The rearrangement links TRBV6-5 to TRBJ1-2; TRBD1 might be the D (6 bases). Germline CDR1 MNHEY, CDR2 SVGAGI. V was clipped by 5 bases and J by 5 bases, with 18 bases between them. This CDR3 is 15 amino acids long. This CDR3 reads CASSPGSTGLYGYTF. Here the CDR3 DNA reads TGTGCCAGCAGTCCAGGGTCGACAGGCCTTTATGGCTACACCTTC.

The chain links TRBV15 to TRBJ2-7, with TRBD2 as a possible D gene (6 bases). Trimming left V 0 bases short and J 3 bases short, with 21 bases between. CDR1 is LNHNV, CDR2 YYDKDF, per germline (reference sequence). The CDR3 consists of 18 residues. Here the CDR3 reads CATSRDHSGNPSDYEQYF. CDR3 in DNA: TGTGCCACCAGCAGAGATCATAGTGGGAACCCTAGCGACTACGAGCAGTACTTC.

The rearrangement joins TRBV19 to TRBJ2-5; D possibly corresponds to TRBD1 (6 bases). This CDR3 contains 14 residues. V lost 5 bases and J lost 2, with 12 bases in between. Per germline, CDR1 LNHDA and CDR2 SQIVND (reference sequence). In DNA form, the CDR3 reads TGTGCCAGTAGTCCCGGGACAAAGCAAGAGACCCAGTACTTC. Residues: CASSPGTKQETQYF.

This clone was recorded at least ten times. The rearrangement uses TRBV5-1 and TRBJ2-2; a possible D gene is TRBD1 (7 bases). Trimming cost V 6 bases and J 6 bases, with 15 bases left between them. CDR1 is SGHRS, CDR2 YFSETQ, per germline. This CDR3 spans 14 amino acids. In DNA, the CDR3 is TGCGCCAGCAAGGAGGGGGCGCCCCCCGGGGAGCTGTTTTTT. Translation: CASKEGAPPGELFF. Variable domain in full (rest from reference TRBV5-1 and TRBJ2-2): KAGVTQTPRYLIKTRGQQVTLSCSPISGHRSVSWYQQTPGQGLQFLFEYFSETQRNKGNFPGRFSGRQFSNSRSEMNVSTLELGDSALYLCASKEGAPPGELFFGEGSRLTVL.

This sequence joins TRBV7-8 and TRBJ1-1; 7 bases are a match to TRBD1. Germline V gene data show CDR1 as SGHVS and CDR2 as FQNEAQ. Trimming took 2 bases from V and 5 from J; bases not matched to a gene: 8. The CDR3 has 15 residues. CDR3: CASSLTRGRGTEAFF. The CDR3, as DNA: TGTGCCAGCAGCTTAACAAGGGGGCGCGGAACTGAAGCTTTCTTT.